This T cell receptor beta chain was captured in a study of blood T cell repertoires in COVID-19 (TCRdb year 2020). Regarding the complete study: Collaborator samples came from the United States, Italy and Spain and covered acute and convalescent phases of COVID-19. The material from the prospective study consisted of cDNA or gDNA derived from T cells, B-cell-depleted T cells, or PBMCs. The dataset comprised deeply sampled blood TCRbeta repertoires from subjects exposed to, actively infected with, or recovered from COVID-19. The repertoires were made available in a free public database intended to serve as a resource for research on the immune response to SARS-CoV-2. Samples were obtained from the ongoing ImmuneRACE study (first 160 participants) and from 1,254 subjects provided by 6 global collaborators. The sample metadata nearly always contained a de-identified subject ID, COVID-19 status, age in years and sex. HLA class I and class II types, where available, came from metadata supplied by the sample provider rather than from assay-based typing.

Notes on this clone: Its antigen is currently not known. There are no base qualities to consult, and no much larger clone falls within one base.

TCRbeta CDR3 regions were amplified from genomic DNA using the immunoSEQ Assay, a bias-controlled multiplex PCR. In the original analysis: The number of nucleated cells in each sample was estimated from the amplification of reference gene primers within the assay. Sequence reads were collapsed and filtered to measure the absolute abundance of every unique TCRbeta CDR3 rearrangement. For each sample, productive Simpson clonality was calculated as the square root of Simpson's diversity index across productive rearrangements. What TCRdb holds here is the immuneACCESS table cut down to in-frame rearrangements. Part of the clones is not present; checked against another copy, under half of the missing clones reflect an unresolved V gene, and the others are unexplained. Clone size and the V and J calls come from that table; the DNA yielded D and trimming. The sample table holds 150,000 to 200,000 clones, of which about 92% were seen once. The biggest ten clones account for approximately 4.8% of the sample.

Overall study results and their limits: The quantity of clinical and demographic metadata differed by source and by participant and was supplied without curation.

One collaborating source in Seattle enrolled patients during active infection and followed them longitudinally through the course of disease. Collaborating institutions collected whole blood in K2EDTA tubes following their own protocols. For TCRbeta analysis, collaborators shipped samples in one of three forms: frozen whole blood, isolated PBMCs, or DNA extracted from either of those sample types. Spanning cysteine to phenylalanine, the CDR3 consists of 15 amino acids. Only the CDR3 region is kept as DNA, spanning 45 bases read in frame from base 1. Trimming leaves V shorter by 5 bases and J shorter by 3 bases, with the junction holding 6 bases beyond the gene matches. According to the germline V gene, CDR1 reads LGHNA and CDR2 reads YNFKEQ.

This clonotype was sampled from a man aged 30 to 39 with COVID-19, enrolled during active disease. Sequencing was done on a sample of peripheral blood. The rearranged segments are TRBV4-2 and TRBJ2-7; TRBD1 lines up with 11 middle nucleotides. The CDR3 corresponds to CASSVTGTGGYEQYF. The sequenced DNA: TGTGCCAGCAGCGTAACCGGGACAGGGGGCTACGAGCAGTACTTC.